Here is one T cell receptor beta chain with its context. This clonotype was observed many times. Its binding antigen is unknown. The record has no base qualities; no much larger clone is one base away. The sample was run on an Illumina HiSeq 1500. The raw public reads went through TCRdb reprocessing: fastp at Q25, MiXCR clone calling, in-frame beta chains kept. Rows merge per CDR3 protein into single entries with the most common DNA and genes. The sample table shows 200,000 to 300,000 distinct CDR3 sequences, and around 9% are seen once. The ten largest clonotypes hold approximately 16% of the sample. This specimen comes from a study of T cell repertoires in cytomegalovirus infection (dated by TCRdb to the late 2010s). Turning to the overall study: Donor HLA type was relevant to the analysis, as public TCR beta signatures indicated carriage of CMV infection together with the matching HLA type.

Results and caveats for the whole study, not just this receptor: The ex vivo response was dominated by HLA-C-restricted CMV-specific TCR beta clonotypes, which also provided the single most frequent clonotype in two of eight donors. In both this cohort and an independent cohort of several hundred donors, the cumulative frequency of public TCR beta family members distinguished carriers of CMV infection plus the relevant HLA type.

Unmatched junction bases come to 7, with V trimmed by 5 bases and J by 2 bases. The germline V gene yields SGHAT for CDR1 and FQNNGV for CDR2. There are 15 amino acids in the CDR3, from cysteine to phenylalanine inclusive. The CDR3 DNA has 45 bases and is translated from base 1. The source material was PBMCs. The origin of this receptor is a human donor in good health (CMV status not recorded). Some clones in this sample may be carry-over from other donors' samples. The chain uses TRBV11-2 and TRBJ2-7; 9 bases in the middle match TRBD1. The nucleotide sequence reads TGTGCCAGCAGCAACAGGGACAGGGATCCCTACGAGCAGTACTTC. Translation gives CASSNRDRDPYEQYF.